The rows below give T cell receptor beta chains drawn from one sample of a study of blood T cell repertoires in COVID-19. Using immunoSEQ multiplex PCR, the repertoire was profiled, and TCRdb retains in-frame clones only, with some absent. The sample shows roughly 250,000 clones, under 95% of them seen only once. The sample taken for sequencing was PBMCs or T cells enriched from blood (not recorded which). The receptor set was obtained from a woman under 30 who had recovered from COVID-19. Each CDR3 is given with its conserved first and last residue. The D gene is left open where the match is weak. Some rows mark clone size as missing; the rest say once, few, many or name a class of expanded clone.

>-|TRBJ1-5|TRBV5-5|TRBD1
TGTGCCAGCAGCACGGGGACAGGGGGCCGGGTTGGTCAGCCCCAGCATTTT
CASSTGTGGRVGQPQHF
>-|TRBJ2-7|TRBV4-1|TRBD1
TGCGCCAGCAGCCAAGGCCCCGCGACAGGGGACGAGCAGTACTTC
CASSQGPATGDEQYF
>-|TRBJ1-2|TRBV9|TRBD1
TGTGCCAGCAGCGGAGGGACAGGGAACTATGGCTACACCTTC
CASSGGTGNYGYTF
>-|TRBJ1-3|TRBV19|-
TGTGCCAGCTCATATACTAGAGCCTCTGGAAACACCATATATTTT
CASSYTRASGNTIYF
>-|TRBJ1-6|TRBV7-9|-
TGTGCCAGCAGCCGGGACAATCCCTCCTATAATTCACCCCTCCACTTT
CASSRDNPSYNSPLHF
>-|TRBJ2-7|TRBV28|TRBD1
TGTGCCAGCAGGGGGACAGGGGGCTCTCTCTCCTACGAGCAGTACTTC
CASRGTGGSLSYEQYF
>-|TRBJ1-2|TRBV18|-
TGTGCCAGCTCACCGGGACTGACCTATGTAGGCTACACCTTC
CASSPGLTYVGYTF
>-|TRBJ2-1|TRBV27|TRBD2
TGTGCCAGCAGTGGAAGCGGGGCGTACCCCTACAATGAGCAGTTCTTC
CASSGSGAYPYNEQFF
>-|TRBJ2-2|TRBV7-3|TRBD2
TGTGCCAGCAGCCTTGGAGCGGGGGGCACCTCCGGGGAGCTGTTTTTT
CASSLGAGGTSGELFF
>once|TRBJ1-6|TRBV6-2/TRBV6-3|-
TGTGCCAGCAGCAGCGACCGGAATGTATATAATTCACCCCTCCACTTT
CASSSDRNVYNSPLHF
>-|TRBJ1-2|TRBV9|TRBD1
TGTGCCAGCAGCGCCTACGACAGGGTGCGGGGCTACACCTTC
CASSAYDRVRGYTF
>-|TRBJ2-1|TRBV3-1/TRBV3-2|-
TGTGCCAGCAGCCGGCGGCCTTCGAACAATGAGCAGTTCTTC
CASSRRPSNNEQFF
>-|TRBJ1-1|TRBV11-3|-
TGTGCCAGCAGCTCCCTGGGTGCAGGGAACACTGAAGCTTTCTTT
CASSSLGAGNTEAFF
>-|TRBJ1-2|TRBV5-1|-
TGCGCCAGCAGCTTGGAGGCGGGAGCGGGGGGCTACACCTTC
CASSLEAGAGGYTF
>-|TRBJ2-3|TRBV28|TRBD1
TGTGCCAGCAGTAGCGGACAGGCCAACACAGATACGCAGTATTTT
CASSSGQANTDTQYF
>-|TRBJ2-3|TRBV20-1|TRBD2
TGCAGTGCTAGTGTGGGACTAGCGGGAGGGTTGGATACGCAGTATTTT
CSASVGLAGGLDTQYF
>-|TRBJ1-3|TRBV10-2|TRBD1
TGCGCCAGCAGTGATGTGACAGGGGGCTCTGGAAACACCATATATTTT
CASSDVTGGSGNTIYF
>-|TRBJ1-1|TRBV19|TRBD1
TGTGCCAGCGAGAGGACAGGGATGAACACTGAAGCTTTCTTT
CASERTGMNTEAFF
>-|TRBJ1-1|TRBV29-1|-
TGCAGCGTTGTTCTTAGAACAGGAGCTTTCTTT
CSVVLRTGAFF
>few|TRBJ2-7|TRBV6-1|-
TGTGCCAGCAGTGAAGCGGGGGGTCCCTACGAGCAGTACTTC
CASSEAGGPYEQYF
>-|TRBJ1-3|TRBV3-1/TRBV3-2|TRBD1
TGTGCCAGCAGCCACTCGGGACAGCCCCCGCCTTGGGGAAACACCATATATTTT
CASSHSGQPPPWGNTIYF
>-|TRBJ1-1|TRBV5-1|TRBD1
TGCGCCAGCTCGCGACAGGGATCATCTTCGAACACTGAAGCTTTCTTT
CASSRQGSSSNTEAFF
>-|TRBJ1-1|TRBV10-3|TRBD1
TGTGCCACCACACAGGGGGCAAACACTGAAGCTTTCTTT
CATTQGANTEAFF
>once|TRBJ2-1|TRBV19|TRBD2
TGTGCCAGTAGTGACAGCGGGAGTCCCCGCAATGAGCAGTTCTTC
CASSDSGSPRNEQFF
>-|TRBJ2-7|TRBV10-3|-
TGTGCCATCAGTGAGAGTTCAGTGGTCTACGAGCAGTACTTC
CAISESSVVYEQYF
>-|TRBJ2-3|TRBV6-2/TRBV6-3|-
TGTGCCAGCAGTTACACGCGGGGTACGCAGTATTTT
CASSYTRGTQYF
>-|TRBJ1-2|TRBV11-2|TRBD1
TGTGCCAGCAGCATACCGGGACAGCAGTATGGCTACACCTTC
CASSIPGQQYGYTF
>-|TRBJ1-2|TRBV5-1|TRBD1
TGCGCCAGCAGCTTCGCCGGGACAGACCGGGGAGGCTACACCTTC
CASSFAGTDRGGYTF
>-|TRBJ2-1|TRBV15|-
TGTGCCACCAGCACGGTTGACAGGTACAATGAGCAGTTCTTC
CATSTVDRYNEQFF
>-|TRBJ1-5|TRBV4-2|TRBD1
TGTGCCAGCAGCCAAAGGAGGAGAGGGACAGGGCATCAGCCCCAGCATTTT
CASSQRRRGTGHQPQHF
>-|TRBJ2-2|TRBV10-3|TRBD2
TGTGCCACAAAAAGCGGGAGTGCCGGGGAGCTGTTTTTT
CATKSGSAGELFF
>-|TRBJ2-7|TRBV5-5|-
TGTGCCAGCAGCTTGGTGCAGTACGGGGCCTACGAGCAGTACTTC
CASSLVQYGAYEQYF
>-|TRBJ2-7|TRBV23-1|TRBD1
TGCGCCAGCAGTCAAGCAAAAGACAGGGTCGCTCCCTCCTACGAGCAGTACTTC
CASSQAKDRVAPSYEQYF
>-|TRBJ1-2|TRBV18|-
TGTGCCAGCTCACCAGATTCAGATAACTATGGCTACACCTTC
CASSPDSDNYGYTF
>-|TRBJ1-2|TRBV29-1|-
TGCAGCGTTGTAGGGAGGTCAGGAGGTGGCTACACCTTC
CSVVGRSGGGYTF
>-|TRBJ2-3|TRBV6-4|TRBD2
TGTGCCAGCAGCGAGCGGGGGATTAGCACAGATACGCAGTATTTT
CASSERGISTDTQYF
>once|TRBJ2-5|TRBV7-2|TRBD2
TGTGCCAGCAGCCCGAGGCTAGCGGGGGCCAAAGAGACCCAGTACTTC
CASSPRLAGAKETQYF
>-|TRBJ1-5|TRBV2|TRBD1
TGTGCCAGCAAGCTCGGACAGGGGAGAGGTCAGCCCCAGCATTTT
CASKLGQGRGQPQHF
>-|TRBJ1-2|TRBV3-1/TRBV3-2|-
TGTGCCAGCAGCCCGGACAGTTTCGGCTACACCTTC
CASSPDSFGYTF
>-|TRBJ1-1|TRBV5-1|-
TGCGCCAGCAGCTTAAGCAACTTGAACACTGAAGCTTTCTTT
CASSLSNLNTEAFF
>-|TRBJ1-1|TRBV18|-
TGTGCCAGCTTGACGGGGGCTGAAGCTTTCTTT
CASLTGAEAFF
>-|TRBJ2-2|TRBV3-1/TRBV3-2|-
TGTGCCAGCAGCCAAGAGAGTTCGTCGGGGAGAGGCACCGGGGAGCTGTTTTTT
CASSQESSSGRGTGELFF
>-|TRBJ1-3|TRBV15|-
TGTGCCACCAGCAGAGAGTTAGCCAGCTCTGGAAACACCATATATTTT
CATSRELASSGNTIYF
>-|TRBJ2-1|TRBV7-3|TRBD1
TGTGCCAGCAGCAGACAGGGTTACAATGAGCAGTTCTTC
CASSRQGYNEQFF
>-|TRBJ2-5|TRBV5-6|-
TGTGCCAGCAGCTTATCCGGTTGGACCCAGTACTTC
CASSLSGWTQYF
>-|TRBJ1-3|TRBV9|TRBD1
TGTGCCAGCAGCCCCAGACAGGGAGCCGGAAACACCATATATTTT
CASSPRQGAGNTIYF
>-|TRBJ2-1|TRBV5-1|-
TGCGCCAGCAGTGTTGGTGGGACTGTCACCTACAATGAGCAGTTCTTC
CASSVGGTVTYNEQFF
>-|TRBJ2-1|TRBV3-1/TRBV3-2|TRBD2
TGTGCCAGCAGCACAGGGGCTAGCGGGACTAGGGGGGAGCAGTTCTTC
CASSTGASGTRGEQFF
>-|TRBJ1-1|TRBV9|-
TGTGCCAGCAGCGCATCTAAGGGACTTGAAGCTTTCTTT
CASSASKGLEAFF
>-|TRBJ2-3|TRBV2|TRBD2
TGTGCCAGCAGGAAGGGTCTGGGACTAGCGAGCACAGATACGCAGTATTTT
CASRKGLGLASTDTQYF